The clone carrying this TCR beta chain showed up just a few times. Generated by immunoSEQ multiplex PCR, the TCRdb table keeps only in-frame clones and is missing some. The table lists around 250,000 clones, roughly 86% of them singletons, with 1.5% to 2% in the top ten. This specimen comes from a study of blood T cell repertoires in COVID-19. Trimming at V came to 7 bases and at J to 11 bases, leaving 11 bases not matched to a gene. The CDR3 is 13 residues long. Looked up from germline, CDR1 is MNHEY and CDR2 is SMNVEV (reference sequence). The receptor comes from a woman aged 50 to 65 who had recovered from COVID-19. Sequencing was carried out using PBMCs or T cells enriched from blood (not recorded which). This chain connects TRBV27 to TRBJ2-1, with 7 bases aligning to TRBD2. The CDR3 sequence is CASNRKASGQQFF. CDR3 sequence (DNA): TGTGCCAGCAACCGGAAGGCTAGCGGACAGCAGTTCTTC.